This T cell receptor beta chain was identified in a study of human T cells and chemical hapten exposure. The CDR3 extends over 16 amino acids. Germline loops: CDR1 MNHEY, CDR2 SVGAGI. Trimming cost V 0 bases and J 4 bases, with 13 bases left between them. Before extraction, the whole blood was not fractionated, and total RNA was taken from it. What the library attached to individual cDNA molecules were unique molecular identifiers. TCRdb analysed the 5' RACE reads with MiXCR anew, one entry per CDR3 protein. The profile shows roughly 82,000 distinct CDR3 sequences, about 16% of them singletons. This receptor was taken from a female donor in good health. This rearrangement joins TRBV6-5 to TRBJ1-3; no clear D. The CDR3 DNA follows: TGTGCCAGCAGTTACTCCGGACGGGGTTTGGGAAACACCATATATTTT. Translating it yields CASSYSGRGLGNTIYF.